The 5 T cell receptor beta chains in this list originate from one sample, sequenced in a study of blood T cell repertoires in COVID-19. Produced via immunoSEQ multiplex PCR; TCRdb's table is partial and in-frame only. The profile shows fewer than 200,000 clones, roughly 84% of them singletons. The sequenced sample was PBMCs or T cells enriched from blood (not recorded which). These receptors were taken from a woman aged 25 to 39 who had been exposed to COVID-19.

V usage is TRBV7-9 and J usage is TRBJ1-1, with D unresolved. Germline lookup yields CDR1 SEHNR and CDR2 FQNEAQ (reference sequence). The V end was cut by 1 base, the J end by 1 base, with 4 bases between. CDR3 size: 13 residues. CDR3 region: CASSLEPNTEAFF. The CDR3 region has the DNA TGTGCCAGCAGCTTAGAGCCGAACACTGAAGCTTTCTTT.

The genes are TRBV4-1 and TRBJ2-7; weak D call: TRBD1 (5 bases). Looked up from germline, CDR1 is MGHRA and CDR2 is YSYEKL. CDR3 size: 14 residues. Trimming took off 1 base at V and 3 bases at J, with 10 bases between the two ends. CDR3: CASSQAPGRYEQYF. CDR3 in DNA: TGCGCCAGCAGCCAAGCGCCAGGGCGCTACGAGCAGTACTTC.

The chain combines TRBV6-2 or TRBV6-3 with TRBJ2-7; TRBD1 agrees at 9 bases. V was pared by 6 bases and J by 3 bases, with 9 bases of the junction left unmatched. The CDR3 is made up of 15 amino acids. Germline assignment: CDR1 MNHEY and CDR2 SVGEGT. The CDR3 spells CASSTGTGRIYEQYF. In DNA form, the CDR3 reads TGTGCCAGCAGCACCGGGACAGGGAGAATCTACGAGCAGTACTTC.

This clone is classed as medium-sized. The rearrangement uses TRBV18 and TRBJ2-3, with 10 bases identical to TRBD2. The CDR3 is 17 amino acids. Germline-derived CDR1 and CDR2 are KGHSH and LQKENI. With V trimmed by 3 bases and J by 0 bases, 6 bases remained unmatched. Here the CDR3 reads CASSPGSGGPSTDTQYF. Here the CDR3 DNA reads TGTGCCAGCTCACCGGGTAGCGGGGGGCCTAGCACAGATACGCAGTATTTT.

The chain links TRBV2 to TRBJ2-7, with 7 nucleotides matching TRBD2. V trimming: 7 bases; J trimming: 2 bases; junction bases outside the gene matches: 11. Germline V gene lookup returns CDR1 SNHLY and CDR2 FYNNEI. This CDR3 contains 15 residues. The CDR3 bases are TGTGCCAGCATATACGGGGCTAGCGGCGCCTACGAGCAGTACTTC. Amino acid sequence: CASIYGASGAYEQYF. The full variable domain, completed using reference TRBV2 and TRBJ2-7, is EPEVTQTPSHQVTQMGQEVILRCVPISNHLYFYWYRQILGQKVEFLVSFYNNEISEKSEIFDDQFSVERPDGSNFTLKIRSTKLEDSAMYFCASIYGASGAYEQYFGPGTRLTVT.